This passage covers 10 T cell receptor beta chains from one sample sequenced in a study of T cell responses to AZD1222 COVID-19 vaccine. Here immunoSEQ multiplex PCR was the method, and the copy in TCRdb shows in-frame clones only, minus some. The sample shows some 120,000 clones, just over 85% of them seen only once. This specimen consisted of peripheral blood, obtained on day 0 of AZD1222 vaccination. These receptors were obtained from an adult in good health.

The chain uses TRBV24-1 and TRBJ1-2; TRBD1 might be the D (5 bases). The CDR3 consists of 13 residues. CDR1 KGHDR and CDR2 SFDVKD come from the germline V gene. Trimming took 3 bases from V and 6 from J, leaving 10 bases between them. CDR3 protein: CATSDVKQDGYTF. The DNA of the CDR3 is TGTGCCACCAGTGATGTCAAACAGGATGGCTACACCTTC.

This clone was detected only once. The V and J genes are TRBV7-9 and TRBJ1-1, with D unclear. The CDR3 runs to 13 residues. Trimming removed 2 bases from V and 1 base from J, with 5 bases in between. Per germline, CDR1 SEHNR and CDR2 FQNEAQ (reference sequence). Here the CDR3 DNA reads TGTGCCAGCAGCTTATTGCAGAACACTGAAGCTTTCTTT. Translated: CASSLLQNTEAFF.

This sequence joins TRBV3-1 (or the pseudogene TRBV3-2) and TRBJ2-7; tentatively, D is TRBD2 (5 bases). The CDR3 has 11 residues. The ends were cut back, 8 bases at V and 4 bases at J, with 9 bases in the middle. Germline CDR1 reads LGHDT; CDR2 reads YNNKEL (reference sequence). The CDR3 region is CASGSLYEQYF. The CDR3 DNA follows: TGTGCCAGCGGGAGTCTTTACGAGCAGTACTTC.

The V call is TRBV6-5, the J call TRBJ1-1; D may be TRBD1 (5 bases). V lost 0 bases and J lost 4, with 9 bases in between. CDR1 and CDR2 from the germline V gene are MNHEY and SVGAGI. The CDR3 is 14 amino acids. CDR3 DNA sequence: TGTGCCAGCAGTTACTCCCCGGGGGTCACTGAAGCTTTCTTT. Its translation is CASSYSPGVTEAFF.

The chain recombines TRBV2 with TRBJ1-2; D is undetermined. Germline V gene lookup returns CDR1 SNHLY and CDR2 FYNNEI. This CDR3 has 12 amino acids. V gave up 6 bases and J gave up 3 bases, with 8 bases separating them. The CDR3: CASSWEHYGYTF. In nucleotides, the CDR3 is TGTGCCAGCAGCTGGGAGCACTATGGCTACACCTTC.

V and J are TRBV7-9 and TRBJ1-2; tentatively, D is TRBD1 (5 bases). This CDR3 region has 14 residues. Germline CDR1 reads SEHNR; CDR2 reads FQNEAQ (reference sequence). Trimming stripped 3 bases from V and 7 bases from J, with 15 bases between. The CDR3 DNA reads TGTGCCAGCAGCTTTATAGGGGTGGATGCTGGCTACACCTTC. Its protein is CASSFIGVDAGYTF.

The V call is TRBV5-5, the J call TRBJ2-5; D assignment may be TRBD1 or TRBD2 (5 bases each). With 4 bases removed from V and 4 bases from J, the gap between germline ends came to 17 bases. CDR1 is SGHKS, CDR2 YYEKEE, per germline (reference sequence). CDR3 length: 15 amino acids. For the CDR3, the DNA is TGTGCCAGCAGCACCTCCGGACTGAGGGGAGAGACCCAGTACTTC. It translates to CASSTSGLRGETQYF.

The table lists this clone with a count of one. V is TRBV5-1 and J is TRBJ1-2; the match to TRBD1 covers 7 bases. The CDR3 consists of 14 residues. J gave up 5 bases and V 0 bases, and 4 bases lay outside the gene matches. Germline values: CDR1 SGHRS, CDR2 YFSETQ. Here the CDR3 reads CASSLGDRLYGYTF. In DNA, the CDR3 is TGCGCCAGCAGCTTGGGGGACAGACTTTATGGCTACACCTTC.

The chain has TRBV6-2 or TRBV6-3 and TRBJ1-5, with D possibly being TRBD1 (6 bases). The CDR3 spans 16 residues. Germline V CDR1 and CDR2: MNHEY, SVGEGT. V dropped 2 bases and J dropped 5 bases, with 16 bases sitting between them. The CDR3 loop reads CASSYGTIGGYQPQHF. The DNA for the CDR3 is TGTGCCAGCAGTTACGGGACTATAGGGGGGTATCAGCCCCAGCATTTT.

The rearrangement links TRBV7-9 to TRBJ1-5; D is ambiguous. V lost 5 bases and J lost 4, with 6 bases in between. Germline V lookup: CDR1 SEHNR, CDR2 FQNEAQ (reference sequence). This CDR3 has 12 residues. The CDR3 protein is CASSNANQPQHF. The DNA for the CDR3 is TGTGCCAGCAGCAACGCTAATCAGCCCCAGCATTTT.